This T cell receptor (beta chain) was captured by sequencing in a study of cytomegalovirus exposure and HLA in healthy donors. Study-wide results and limits: Indistinguishability led to the exclusion of some V segments, TRBV6-2 and TRBV6-3 included. Based on reports, TCR beta sequences accurately predicted HLA-A and HLA-B alleles for most subjects. The dataset shows that most TCR sequences were rare, while some public TCRs occurred in many donors.

Regarding donors, all were healthy bone marrow donors. The PCR had 60 Vbeta and 13 Jbeta primers. Clones were sequenced by immunoSEQ multiplex PCR, and TCRdb holds only the in-frame ones, with some missing. The sample yields 150,000 to 200,000 clones, around 64% seen once. Germline values: CDR1 SGHRS, CDR2 YFSETQ. This CDR3 is built from 16 residues. V shed 0 bases and J shed 3 bases, with 13 bases lying between them. Notes on this clone: Its antigen remains unidentified.

The V and J genes are TRBV5-1 and TRBJ1-3; D unclear. The source is a woman in her 30s in good health and CMV-seronegative. Sequencing was done on a sample of PBMCs. CDR3 sequence: CASSLGPTEGGNTIYF. In DNA form, the CDR3 reads TGCGCCAGCAGCTTGGGGCCAACTGAGGGTGGAAACACCATATATTTT.